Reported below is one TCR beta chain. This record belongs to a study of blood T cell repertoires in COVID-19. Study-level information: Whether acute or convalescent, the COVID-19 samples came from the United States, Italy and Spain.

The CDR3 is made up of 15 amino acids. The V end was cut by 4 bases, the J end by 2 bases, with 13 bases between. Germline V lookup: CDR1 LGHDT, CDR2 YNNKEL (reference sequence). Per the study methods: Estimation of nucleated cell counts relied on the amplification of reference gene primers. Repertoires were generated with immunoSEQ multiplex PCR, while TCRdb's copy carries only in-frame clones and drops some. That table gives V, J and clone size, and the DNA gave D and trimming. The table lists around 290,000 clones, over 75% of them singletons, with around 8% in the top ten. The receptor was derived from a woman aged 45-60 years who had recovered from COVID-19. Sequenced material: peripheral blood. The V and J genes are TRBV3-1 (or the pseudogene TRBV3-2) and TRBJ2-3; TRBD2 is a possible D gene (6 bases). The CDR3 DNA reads TGTGCCAGCAGCCTTCAGCGGGTATCCACAGATACGCAGTATTTT. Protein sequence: CASSLQRVSTDTQYF.